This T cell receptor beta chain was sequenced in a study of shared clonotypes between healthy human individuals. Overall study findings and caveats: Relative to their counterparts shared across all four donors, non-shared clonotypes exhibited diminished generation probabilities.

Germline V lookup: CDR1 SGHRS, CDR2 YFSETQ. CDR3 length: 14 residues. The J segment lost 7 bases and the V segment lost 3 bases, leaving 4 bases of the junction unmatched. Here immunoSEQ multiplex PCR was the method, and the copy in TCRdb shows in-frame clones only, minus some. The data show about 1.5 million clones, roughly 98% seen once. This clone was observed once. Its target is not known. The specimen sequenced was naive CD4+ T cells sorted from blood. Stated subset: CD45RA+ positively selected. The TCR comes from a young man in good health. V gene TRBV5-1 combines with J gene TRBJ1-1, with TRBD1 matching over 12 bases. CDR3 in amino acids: CASSYGTGGIEAFF. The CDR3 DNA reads TGCGCCAGCAGCTACGGGACAGGGGGCATTGAAGCTTTCTTT.